This T cell receptor beta chain was recorded in a study of blood T cell repertoires in COVID-19. Study summary: Samples taken during acute and convalescent COVID-19 were collected in the United States, Italy and Spain. The analysed material was cDNA or gDNA that came from T cells, B-cell-depleted T cells, or PBMCs.

As originally analysed: For nucleated cells, counts were estimated from reference gene primer amplification. TCRdb's table, derived via immunoSEQ multiplex PCR, lists solely in-frame clones and lacks some. V and J calls and clone size are those listed in that table; D and trimming were worked out from the DNA. Of 140,000 or so clones in the sample, approximately 88% were seen once. The CDR3 consists of 14 residues. The V gene lost 3 bases and the J gene lost 6 bases, with 16 bases spanning the gap. The germline CDR1 and CDR2 sequences are SGHRS and YFSETQ. This chain links TRBV5-1 with TRBJ2-7; D remains ambiguous. The sequenced material came from peripheral blood. This TCR was sampled from a man between 65 and 80 years old with acute or convalescent COVID-19. DNA for the CDR3: TGCGCCAGCAGCTCCCCTCGGGTTGGGTCCGAGCAGTACTTC. Protein sequence: CASSSPRVGSEQYF.